Sequencing of this TCR beta chain was carried out in a study of T-cell memory formation after mild COVID-19. Study-level results: Clones that got smaller from day 15 to 85 had even CD4/CD8, while clones growing later tipped toward CD4+.

The TCR alpha and TCR beta cDNA libraries, bearing sample barcodes and UMIs, were generated by 5'RACE using constant-segment primers. MiXCR was run by TCRdb on the 5' RACE reads, yielding one entry per CDR3 protein. This sample yields roughly 560,000 distinct CDR3 sequences, of which roughly 21% are seen a single time; around 13% belongs to the top ten. This clonotype was detected only a few times. What it binds is not known. The CDR3 is 13 amino acids. The V gene's germline CDR1 is SGHRS and CDR2 YFSETQ. The V end lost 5 bases, the J end lost 6 bases, and 15 bases lay between the germline ends. This receptor was obtained from an adult woman who had mild COVID-19 (a few samples of this study predate the infection). Cell type and time point are not known. The rearrangement links TRBV5-1 to TRBJ2-7, with D uncertain. The sequenced material came from PBMCs or a T cell subset sorted from them (not recorded which). The CDR3 DNA follows: TGCGCCAGCAGAGAAGTGACGGTGGGCGAGCAGTACTTC. This gives the protein CASREVTVGEQYF.